The clone carrying this T cell receptor beta chain was picked up many times. Using its own MiXCR run on the 5' RACE reads, TCRdb lists one record per CDR3 protein. The sample has tens of thousands of distinct CDR3 sequences; around 11% are singletons. This sample was taken from a study of early T cells in non-severe SARS-CoV-2 infection. This CDR3 is 16 amino acids long. Germline CDR1 and CDR2: SGHAT and FQNNGV. V lost 5 bases, J lost 4 bases, and 8 bases stayed unmatched. Source: whole blood, taken at baseline. This receptor was taken from an adult who was a healthcare worker with PCR-confirmed SARS-CoV-2 infection or an uninfected control (not recorded which). The J gene is TRBJ1-2, the V gene TRBV11-2, with 12 bases aligning to TRBD1. The CDR3 nucleotides read TGTGCCAGCAGCCCCGTGGGGACAGGGGGCCTCTATGGCTACACCTTC. Amino acids: CASSPVGTGGLYGYTF.